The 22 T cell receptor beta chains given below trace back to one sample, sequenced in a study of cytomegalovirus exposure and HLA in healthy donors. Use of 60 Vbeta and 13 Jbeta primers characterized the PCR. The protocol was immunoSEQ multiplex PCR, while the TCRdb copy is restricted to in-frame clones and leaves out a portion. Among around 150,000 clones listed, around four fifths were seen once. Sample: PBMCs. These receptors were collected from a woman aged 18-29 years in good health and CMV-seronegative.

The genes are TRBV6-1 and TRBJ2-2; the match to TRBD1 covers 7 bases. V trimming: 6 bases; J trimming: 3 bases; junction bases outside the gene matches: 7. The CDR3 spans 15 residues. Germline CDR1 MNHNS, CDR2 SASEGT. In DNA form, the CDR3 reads TGTGCCAGCAGCGTGGGACAGACCCACACCGGGGAGCTGTTTTTT. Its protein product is CASSVGQTHTGELFF.

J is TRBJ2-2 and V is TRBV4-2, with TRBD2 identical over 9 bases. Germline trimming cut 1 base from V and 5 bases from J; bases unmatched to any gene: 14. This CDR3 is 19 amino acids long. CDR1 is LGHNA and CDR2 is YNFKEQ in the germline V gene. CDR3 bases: TGTGCCAGCAGCCAAGGTCCGGGTAGCGGGGGATCGGGGACCGGGGAGCTGTTTTTT. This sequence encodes CASSQGPGSGGSGTGELFF.

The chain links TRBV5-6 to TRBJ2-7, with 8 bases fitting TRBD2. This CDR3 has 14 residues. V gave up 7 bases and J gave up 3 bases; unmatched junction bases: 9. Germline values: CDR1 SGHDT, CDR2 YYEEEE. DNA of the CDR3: TGTGCCAGCGTCGTCGGGGGGGCCTTCTACGAGCAGTACTTC. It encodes CASVVGGAFYEQYF.

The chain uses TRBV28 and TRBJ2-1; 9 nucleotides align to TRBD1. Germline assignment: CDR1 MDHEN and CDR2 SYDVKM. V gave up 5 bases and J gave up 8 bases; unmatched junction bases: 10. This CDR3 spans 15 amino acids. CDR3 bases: TGTGCCAGCAGTATAGGTTCGAACAGGGGGCATGAGCAGTTCTTC. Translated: CASSIGSNRGHEQFF.

The CDR3 nucleotides are TGTGCCAGCAGCACCCCCGGGACAACTGAAGCTTTCTTT. Translation gives CASSTPGTTEAFF. The rearrangement links TRBV11-2 to TRBJ1-1; D is possibly TRBD1 (6 bases). There are 13 residues in the CDR3. Per germline, CDR1 SGHAT and CDR2 FQNNGV. V lost 5 bases and J 5 bases, leaving 12 bases between the germline ends.

CDR3 in DNA: TGTGCCAGCAGCTTAAACGGGGGGCCATACTACGAGCAGTACTTC. This codes for CASSLNGGPYYEQYF. The chain carries TRBV7-2 and TRBJ2-7, with a tentative D call TRBD2 (7 bases). Germline-derived CDR1 and CDR2 are SGHTA and FQGNSA. V shed 2 bases and J shed 3 bases, with 14 bases lying between them. The CDR3 sequence is 15 residues long.

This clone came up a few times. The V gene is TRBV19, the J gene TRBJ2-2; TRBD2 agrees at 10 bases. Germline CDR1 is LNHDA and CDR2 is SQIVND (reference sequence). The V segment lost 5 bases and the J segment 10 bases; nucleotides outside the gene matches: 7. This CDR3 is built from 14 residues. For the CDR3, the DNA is TGTGCCAGTAGTCCACTAGCGGGGAGCGAGGAGCTGTTTTTT. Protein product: CASSPLAGSEELFF.

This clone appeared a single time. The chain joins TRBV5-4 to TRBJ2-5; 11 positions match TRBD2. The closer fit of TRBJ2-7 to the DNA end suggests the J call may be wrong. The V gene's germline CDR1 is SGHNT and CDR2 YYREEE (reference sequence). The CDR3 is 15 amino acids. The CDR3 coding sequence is TGTGCCACCCACGGCGCTAGCGGGGGGAAGAACGAGCAGTACTTC. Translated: CATHGASGGKNEQYF.

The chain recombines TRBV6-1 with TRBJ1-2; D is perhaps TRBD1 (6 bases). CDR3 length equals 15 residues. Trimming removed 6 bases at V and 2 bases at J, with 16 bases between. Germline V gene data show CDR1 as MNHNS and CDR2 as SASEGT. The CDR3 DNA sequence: TGTGCCAGCAGAAGGACAGACCAGCGGAACTATGGCTACACCTTC. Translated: CASRRTDQRNYGYTF.

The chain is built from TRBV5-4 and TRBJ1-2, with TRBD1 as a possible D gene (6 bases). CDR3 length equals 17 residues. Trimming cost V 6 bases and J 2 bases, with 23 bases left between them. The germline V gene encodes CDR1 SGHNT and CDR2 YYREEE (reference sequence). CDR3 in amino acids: CASTPMGLAGVNYGYTF. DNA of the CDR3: TGTGCCAGCACCCCTATGGGATTGGCAGGGGTCAACTATGGCTACACCTTC.

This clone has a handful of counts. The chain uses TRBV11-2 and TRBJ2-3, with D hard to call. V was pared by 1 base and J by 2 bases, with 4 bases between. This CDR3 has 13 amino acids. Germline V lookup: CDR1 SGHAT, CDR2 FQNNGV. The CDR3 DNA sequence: TGTGCCAGCAGCTTAGCTTTCACAGATACGCAGTATTTT. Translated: CASSLAFTDTQYF.

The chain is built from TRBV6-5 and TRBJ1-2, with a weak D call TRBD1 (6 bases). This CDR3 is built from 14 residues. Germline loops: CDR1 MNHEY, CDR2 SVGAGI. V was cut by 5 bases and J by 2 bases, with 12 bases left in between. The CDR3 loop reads CASSLFTGNYGYTF. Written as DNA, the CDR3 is TGTGCCAGCAGTCTTTTCACAGGGAACTATGGCTACACCTTC.

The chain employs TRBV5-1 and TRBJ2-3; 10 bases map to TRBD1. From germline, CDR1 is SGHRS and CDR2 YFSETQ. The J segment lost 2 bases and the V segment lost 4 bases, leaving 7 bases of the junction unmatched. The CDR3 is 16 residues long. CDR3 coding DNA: TGCGCCAGCAGCCGGGGGGACAGGGGACTCACAGATACGCAGTATTTT. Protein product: CASSRGDRGLTDTQYF. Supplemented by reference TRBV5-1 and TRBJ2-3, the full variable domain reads KAGVTQTPRYLIKTRGQQVTLSCSPISGHRSVSWYQQTPGQGLQFLFEYFSETQRNKGNFPGRFSGRQFSNSRSEMNVSTLELGDSALYLCASSRGDRGLTDTQYFGPGTRLTVL.

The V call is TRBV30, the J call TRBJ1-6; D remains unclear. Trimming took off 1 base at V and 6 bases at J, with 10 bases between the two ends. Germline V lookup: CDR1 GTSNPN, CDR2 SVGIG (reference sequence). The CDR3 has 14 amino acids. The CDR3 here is CAWSGRASNSPLHF. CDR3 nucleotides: TGTGCCTGGAGTGGGAGGGCGAGTAATTCACCCCTCCACTTT.

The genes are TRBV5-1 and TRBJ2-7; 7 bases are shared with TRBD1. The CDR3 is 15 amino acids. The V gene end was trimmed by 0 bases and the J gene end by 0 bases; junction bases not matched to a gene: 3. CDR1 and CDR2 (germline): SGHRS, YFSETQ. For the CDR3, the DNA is TGCGCCAGCAGCTTGGTAGGGGGCCCCTCCTACGAGCAGTACTTC. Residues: CASSLVGGPSYEQYF. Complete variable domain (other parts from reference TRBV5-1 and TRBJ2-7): KAGVTQTPRYLIKTRGQQVTLSCSPISGHRSVSWYQQTPGQGLQFLFEYFSETQRNKGNFPGRFSGRQFSNSRSEMNVSTLELGDSALYLCASSLVGGPSYEQYFGPGTRLTVT.

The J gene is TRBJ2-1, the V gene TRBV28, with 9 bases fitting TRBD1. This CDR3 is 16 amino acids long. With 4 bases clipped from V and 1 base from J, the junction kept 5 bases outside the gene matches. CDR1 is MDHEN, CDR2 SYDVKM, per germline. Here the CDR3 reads CASSSPGTGSYNEQFF. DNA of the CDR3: TGTGCCAGCAGTTCCCCCGGGACAGGGTCCTACAATGAGCAGTTCTTC.

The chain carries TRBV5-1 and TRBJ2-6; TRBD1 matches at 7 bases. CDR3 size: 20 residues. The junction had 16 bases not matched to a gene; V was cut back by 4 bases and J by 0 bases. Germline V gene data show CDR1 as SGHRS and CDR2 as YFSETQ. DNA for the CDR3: TGCGCCAGCAGCGTGGGCTTTAGGACAGGCCCCAGCTCTGGGGCCAACGTCCTGACTTTC. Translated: CASSVGFRTGPSSGANVLTF.

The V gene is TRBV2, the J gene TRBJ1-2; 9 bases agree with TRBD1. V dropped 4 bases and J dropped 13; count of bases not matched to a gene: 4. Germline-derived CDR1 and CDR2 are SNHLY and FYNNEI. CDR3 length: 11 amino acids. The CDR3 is CASSVGQGLTF. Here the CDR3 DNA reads TGTGCCAGCAGTGTGGGACAGGGACTCACCTTC.

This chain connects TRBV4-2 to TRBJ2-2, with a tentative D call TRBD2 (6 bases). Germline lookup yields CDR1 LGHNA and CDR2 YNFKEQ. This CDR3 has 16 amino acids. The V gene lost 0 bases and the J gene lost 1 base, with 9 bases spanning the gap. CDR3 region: CASSQDAEGNTGELFF. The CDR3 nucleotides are TGTGCCAGCAGCCAAGACGCGGAGGGGAACACCGGGGAGCTGTTTTTT.

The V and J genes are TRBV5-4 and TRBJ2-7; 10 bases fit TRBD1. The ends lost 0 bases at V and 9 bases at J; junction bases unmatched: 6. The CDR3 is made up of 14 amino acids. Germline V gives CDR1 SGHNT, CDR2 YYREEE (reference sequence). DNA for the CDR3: TGTGCCAGCAGCTTGGCCGGGACAGGGGTCTCGCAGTACTTC. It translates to CASSLAGTGVSQYF. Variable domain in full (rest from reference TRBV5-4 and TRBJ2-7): ETGVTQSPTHLIKTRGQQVTLRCSSQSGHNTVSWYQQALGQGPQFIFQYYREEENGRGNFPPRFSGLQFPNYSSELNVNALELDDSALYLCASSLAGTGVSQYFGPGTRLTVT.

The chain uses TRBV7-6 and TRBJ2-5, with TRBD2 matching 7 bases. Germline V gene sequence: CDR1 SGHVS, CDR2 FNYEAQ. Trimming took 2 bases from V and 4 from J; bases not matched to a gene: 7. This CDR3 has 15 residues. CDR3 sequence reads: CASSLTDSGGETQYF. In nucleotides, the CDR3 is TGTGCCAGCAGCTTAACGGACTCGGGGGGAGAGACCCAGTACTTC. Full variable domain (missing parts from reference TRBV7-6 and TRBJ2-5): GAGVSQSPRYKVTKRGQDVALRCDPISGHVSLYWYRQALGQGPEFLTYFNYEAQQDKSGLPNDRFSAERPEGSISTLTIQRTEQRDSAMYRCASSLTDSGGETQYFGPGTRLLVL.

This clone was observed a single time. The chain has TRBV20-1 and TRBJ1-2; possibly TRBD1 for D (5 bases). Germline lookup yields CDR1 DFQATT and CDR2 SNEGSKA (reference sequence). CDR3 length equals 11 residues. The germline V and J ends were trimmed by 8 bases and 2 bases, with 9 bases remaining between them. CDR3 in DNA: TGCAGTTCGCCAGGGAACTATGGCTACACCTTC. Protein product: CSSPGNYGYTF.